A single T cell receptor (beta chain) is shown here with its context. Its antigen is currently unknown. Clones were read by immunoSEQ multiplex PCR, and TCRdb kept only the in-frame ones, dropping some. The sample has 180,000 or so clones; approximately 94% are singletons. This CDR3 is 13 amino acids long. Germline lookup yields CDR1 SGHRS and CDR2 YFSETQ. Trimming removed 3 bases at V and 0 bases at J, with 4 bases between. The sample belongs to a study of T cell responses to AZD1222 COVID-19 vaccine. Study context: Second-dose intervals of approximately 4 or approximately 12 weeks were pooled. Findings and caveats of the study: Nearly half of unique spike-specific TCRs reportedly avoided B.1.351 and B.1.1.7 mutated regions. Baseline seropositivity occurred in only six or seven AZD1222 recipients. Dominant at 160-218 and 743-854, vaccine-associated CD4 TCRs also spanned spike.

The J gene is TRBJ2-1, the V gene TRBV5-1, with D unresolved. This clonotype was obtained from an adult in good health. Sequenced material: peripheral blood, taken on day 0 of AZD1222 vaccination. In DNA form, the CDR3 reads TGCGCCAGCAGCTGGGACTCCTACAATGAGCAGTTCTTC. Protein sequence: CASSWDSYNEQFF.